The rows below give T cell receptor beta chains drawn from one sample of a study of cytomegalovirus exposure and HLA in healthy donors. Assay used: immunoSEQ multiplex PCR; TCRdb lists only in-frame clones, some missing. The sample includes about 64,000 clones, about 85% of them seen just once. Sequenced sample: PBMCs. These receptors came from a female donor in good health and CMV-seronegative. Each CDR3 is given without its conserved first and last residue. Each record gives: V gene, clone size, J gene, CDR3 protein. Clone sizes are given selectively: once, few, many, or a class where the clone is expanded.

TRBV5-1	.	TRBJ1-1	ASSFRPGENSEAF
TRBV27	.	TRBJ2-2	ALPGVGNTGELF
TRBV4-1	.	TRBJ2-1	ASSQVRTSGLNEQF
TRBV18	.	TRBJ2-1	ASSPRGVSYSYNEQF
TRBV6-6	once	TRBJ2-7	ASSDRLAGVYEQY
TRBV28	.	TRBJ2-2	ASSLIWDRGRTGELF
TRBV5-6	.	TRBJ2-5	ASSLDRAFRTQY
TRBV6-5	.	TRBJ2-7	ASRPTGDSSYEQY
TRBV4-1	.	TRBJ2-3	ASSQERGSDTQY
TRBV7-2	.	TRBJ2-3	ASSFAGFNTDTQY
TRBV28	.	TRBJ2-7	ASSLSGGVDEQY
TRBV6-5	.	TRBJ1-2	ASSYADRGSSGYT
TRBV6-6	.	TRBJ2-5	ASSYSTSETQY
TRBV9	.	TRBJ2-3	ASSVTSGSPTDTQY
TRBV29-1	.	TRBJ1-1	SVVRDREAF
TRBV6-1	.	TRBJ2-7	ASSVDPGQGADEQY
TRBV5-1	.	TRBJ1-1	ASSLLTVNTEAF
TRBV11-2	medium-sized	TRBJ2-7	ASRQTGREQY
TRBV13	.	TRBJ2-7	ASSSQGQAVIEQY
TRBV11-2	.	TRBJ2-1	ASSRRRGNSDEQF
TRBV7-9	.	TRBJ2-7	SSSSPGQGRYEQY
TRBV10-3	.	TRBJ2-2	AISETPGTSGSRAGELF
TRBV7-2	.	TRBJ2-7	ASTPGRESYEQY
TRBV27	.	TRBJ2-2	ASRRSGGLNTGELF
TRBV18	.	TRBJ2-7	ASSPTGTGNYEQY
TRBV9	.	TRBJ2-7	ASSVAGLALHEQY
TRBV5-1	.	TRBJ2-5	ASSLMSGGAGQETQY
TRBV4-2	.	TRBJ2-7	ASSQEGGLAGDYEPY
TRBV7-9	few	TRBJ2-3	ASSNREAGWTDTQY
TRBV30	.	TRBJ2-3	AWTIAGADTQY
TRBV30	.	TRBJ1-1	AWSDQGGTEAF
TRBV5-5	.	TRBJ2-1	ASSLDSTEQF
TRBV7-2	once	TRBJ2-7	ASSPYRPGGGEQY
TRBV7-2	once	TRBJ2-7	ASSLGVNSHEQY
TRBV2	.	TRBJ2-7	ASTRTGFYEQY
TRBV4-1	.	TRBJ2-7	ASSPRTESYEQY
TRBV5-1	.	TRBJ2-3	ASSLRSGRAMDTQY
TRBV5-4	.	TRBJ2-1	ASSPLVGTGTNEQF
TRBV28	once	TRBJ2-7	ASSFPNYSYEQY
TRBV2	once	TRBJ2-5	ASRGELQETQY
TRBV27	.	TRBJ2-1	ASSAGTSGRGEQF
TRBV4-3	few	TRBJ1-1	ASSQEIRSLNTEAF
TRBV4-2	.	TRBJ2-3	ASSQGVGTSSDTQY
TRBV4-3	.	TRBJ1-1	ASSQDMNRWTEAF
TRBV9	.	TRBJ2-1	ASSVGTSGEGEQF
TRBV15	.	TRBJ1-6	ATSRVTTGRSYNSPLH
TRBV27	.	TRBJ2-1	ASIPGGSYNEQF
TRBV6-5	.	TRBJ2-3	ASSIQVGTDTQY
TRBV28	.	TRBJ2-1	ASSSGQTSYNEQF
TRBV7-9	.	TRBJ2-3	ASSLRLAGLSTDTQY
TRBV7-2	few	TRBJ2-1	ASSLGLAGAEQF
TRBV5-1	.	TRBJ2-5	ASSLAGLIQETQY
TRBV5-1	.	TRBJ2-1	ASSLHGTGGFNEQF
TRBV2	.	.	ASATSNGVRYEQY
TRBV5-6	.	TRBJ2-1	ASSLGAGGSYNEQF
TRBV7-2	.	TRBJ2-3	ASSILGGDTQY
TRBV20-1	.	TRBJ2-5	SAYSYETQY